These 7 T cell receptor beta chains share one sample of origin, sequenced in a study of shared clonotypes between healthy human individuals. TCRdb's table, derived via immunoSEQ multiplex PCR, lists solely in-frame clones and lacks some. The table has about 110,000 clones, 68% seen once. Sequenced input: memory CD8+ T cells sorted from blood. Sample subset: CD45RO+ cells pooled with CCR7-negative TemRA cells. The receptors shown here come from a woman in her 30s in good health.

As to this clone: Just one base apart from a much larger clone, this may be a read error. Other DNA sequences from this sample encode an identical CDR3 as well. The chain joins TRBV7-9 to TRBJ2-1; D not resolved. The CDR3 loop spans 12 amino acids. V was clipped by 0 bases and J by 6 bases, with 3 bases between them. Germline V CDR1 and CDR2: SEHNR, FQNEAQ (reference sequence). The CDR3 reads CASSLAVNEQFF. CDR3 bases: TGTGCCAGCAGCTTAGCGGTCAATGAGCAGTTCTTC.

With respect to this clone: An end of the junction does not agree with germline; a read error may underlie this. The chain carries TRBV5-6 and TRBJ2-1; 8 nucleotides align to TRBD1. Germline-derived CDR1 and CDR2 are SGHDT and YYEEEE. The CDR3 has 14 residues. The CDR3 here is CASTLGTGGHEQFF. The CDR3, as DNA: TGTGCCAGCACCTTGGGAACAGGGGGGCATGAGCAGTTCTTC.

This clone occurred once. A much larger clone differs by one base, so this may be a read error. This chain connects TRBV5-1 to TRBJ1-1; D gene unclear. The germline gives CDR1 SGHRS, CDR2 YFSETQ. The V gene lost 2 bases and the J gene lost 1 base, with 6 bases spanning the gap. The CDR3 runs 13 residues. CDR3 nucleotides: TGCGCCAGCAGCTTCGGGGAGAACACTGAAGCTTTCTTT. As protein: CASSFGENTEAFF.

The rearrangement links TRBV10-3 to TRBJ1-5, with D unclear. Germline CDR1 ENHRY, CDR2 SYGVKD. The length of the CDR3 is 17 residues. Trimming left V 1 base short and J 0 bases short, with 13 bases between. CDR3 in amino acids: CAISEYRLVYSNQPQHF. The CDR3 nucleotides read TGTGCCATCAGTGAGTACAGACTGGTGTATAGCAATCAGCCCCAGCATTTT.

The genes are TRBV7-3 and TRBJ2-4; no clear D gene. The CDR3 consists of 16 residues. Germline CDR1 is SGHTA and CDR2 is FQGTGA. Trimming removed 4 bases at V and 1 base at J, with 14 bases between. The chain's CDR3 is CASSSPRPFAKNIQYF. CDR3 nucleotide sequence: TGTGCCAGCAGCTCACCCCGCCCGTTTGCCAAAAACATTCAGTACTTC.

The chain links TRBV28 to TRBJ1-5; D is undetermined. CDR1 and CDR2 from the germline V gene are MDHEN and SYDVKM. V was cut by 5 bases and J by 6 bases, with 14 bases left in between. The CDR3 is 14 residues long. CDR3 sequence: CASSRLPLGQPQHF. The CDR3 region has the DNA TGTGCCAGCAGTCGACTCCCCCTTGGTCAGCCCCAGCATTTT.

The chain has TRBV21-1 and TRBJ2-1. TRBV21-1 is assigned pseudogene status. The CDR3 runs 13 residues. The CDR3 sequence: CASSKERFRGQFF. DNA for the CDR3: TGTGCCAGCAGCAAAGAAAGGTTCCGTGGGCAGTTCTTC.